Reported below is one T cell receptor beta chain. Its cognate antigen is unknown. This specimen comes from a study of a mutant IDH1 vaccine in newly diagnosed glioma. Across the whole study: Onset of vaccination occurred 4-6 weeks following radiotherapy alone, or with temozolomide cycles.

Libraries were prepared by immunoSEQ multiplex PCR; TCRdb keeps only in-frame clonotypes and omits some of them. The sample comprises about 120,000 clones, roughly 90% of which are singletons, and 0.61% rests with the top ten. Trimming took 4 bases from V and 4 from J, leaving 14 bases between them. The CDR3 has 15 residues. CDR1 SNHLY and CDR2 FYNNEI come from the germline V gene. Described time point: week 11, during vaccination. The study gave 300 ug of mutant IDH1 20-mer peptide per vaccine dose, with topical imiquimod. Patients carried new grade 3 or 4 IDH1-mutant astrocytomas lacking nuclear ATRX.

The chain employs TRBV2 and TRBJ2-1; D is possibly TRBD2 (5 bases). The source was PBMCs, collected from a glioma patient whose treatment included an IDH1 peptide vaccine. This receptor was taken from a woman in her fifties or sixties with glioma. CDR3 sequence: CASSVSGDYYNEQFF. Written as DNA, the CDR3 is TGTGCCAGCAGTGTATCAGGAGACTATTACAATGAGCAGTTCTTC.